This T cell receptor (beta chain) was identified during a study of technical replicates of blood from several donors. Concerning this clone: The same CDR3 arises from other DNA sequences in this sample as well.

The CDR3 is made up of 11 amino acids. V lost 4 bases to trimming and J lost 5 bases, with 5 bases between them. CDR1 is MDHEN and CDR2 is SYDVKM in the germline V gene. Sequencing was performed with immunoSEQ multiplex PCR; in TCRdb, only in-frame clones are kept and a portion is missing. Here the sample spans 80,000 to 100,000 clones, about 96% being singletons. This sequence was found in a human donor in good health. The chain is built from TRBV28 and TRBJ1-1; D gene unclear. Sequenced: T cells isolated from PBMCs. The CDR3 spells CASSSVTEAFF. Here the CDR3 DNA reads TGTGCCAGCAGTTCAGTTACTGAAGCTTTCTTT.